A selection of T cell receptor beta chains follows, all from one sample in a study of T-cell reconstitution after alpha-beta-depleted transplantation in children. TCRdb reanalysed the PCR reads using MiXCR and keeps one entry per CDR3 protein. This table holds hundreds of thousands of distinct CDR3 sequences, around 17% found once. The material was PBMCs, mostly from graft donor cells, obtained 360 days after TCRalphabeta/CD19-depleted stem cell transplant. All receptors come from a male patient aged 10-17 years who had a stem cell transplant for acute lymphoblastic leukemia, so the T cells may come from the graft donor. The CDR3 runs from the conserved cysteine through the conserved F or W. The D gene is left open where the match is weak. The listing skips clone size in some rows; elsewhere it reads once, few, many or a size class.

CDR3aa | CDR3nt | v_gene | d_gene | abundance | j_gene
CASSRGGIYGYTF | TGTGCCAGCAGCAGAGGGGGAATCTATGGCTACACCTTC | TRBV5-4 | NA | NA | TRBJ1-2
CASSPDYKNEQFF | TGCGCCAGCAGTCCTGACTATAAGAATGAGCAGTTCTTC | TRBV10-2 | NA | NA | TRBJ2-1
CASRPGGRTDTQYF | TGTGCCAGCCGGCCCGGGGGCCGTACAGATACGCAGTATTTT | TRBV6-2/TRBV6-3 | NA | NA | TRBJ2-3
CASSPAPSGIQAGNEQFF | TGCGCCAGCAGCCCAGCGCCCTCAGGGATTCAAGCGGGGAATGAGCAGTTCTTC | TRBV4-1 | TRBD2 | NA | TRBJ2-1
CASSSPWRNEQYF | TGTGCCAGCAGTAGCCCTTGGAGAAACGAGCAGTACTTC | TRBV28 | NA | many | TRBJ2-7
CSASRGWGYGYTF | TGCAGTGCTAGCAGGGGGTGGGGCTATGGCTACACCTTC | TRBV20-1 | TRBD1 | NA | TRBJ1-2
CASSFVGAAYEQYF | TGCGCCAGCAGCTTTGTGGGAGCAGCCTACGAGCAGTACTTC | TRBV5-1 | NA | few | TRBJ2-7
CASSLAPMWELFF | TGTGCCAGCAGCTTAGCGCCCATGTGGGAGCTGTTTTTT | TRBV7-2 | NA | few | TRBJ2-2
CASRAPGRGYEQYF | TGTGCCAGCAGGGCACCGGGTAGGGGCTACGAGCAGTACTTC | TRBV2 | NA | NA | TRBJ2-7
CSARLRGKDYEQYF | TGCAGTGCTAGGCTACGGGGGAAGGACTACGAGCAGTACTTC | TRBV20-1 | NA | NA | TRBJ2-7
CSARAVSTDTQYF | TGCAGTGCTAGAGCGGTGAGCACAGATACGCAGTATTTT | TRBV20-1 | NA | few | TRBJ2-3
CASSLIPAHEQYF | TGTGCCAGCAGTTTAATTCCAGCGCACGAGCAGTATTTT | TRBV27 | NA | NA | TRBJ2-3
CASSPKGRTDTQYF | TGCGCCAGCAGTCCGAAAGGACGGACAGATACGCAGTATTTT | TRBV5-1 | NA | few | TRBJ2-3
CASSLALADRGGGQPQHF | TGTGCCAGCAGCTTAGCGCTGGCGGACAGGGGAGGCGGGCAGCCCCAGCATTTT | TRBV11-1 | TRBD1 | few | TRBJ1-5
CASSLPRAHTDTQYF | TGTGCCAGCAGCCTCCCCCGTGCCCATACTGATACGCAGTATTTT | TRBV28 | NA | few | TRBJ2-3
CASSPNILTGRNEQFF | TGTGCCAGCAGTCCAAACATCTTGACAGGCCGCAATGAGCAGTTCTTC | TRBV12-3/TRBV12-4 | NA | many | TRBJ2-1
CASSLTFSEQYF | TGCGCCAGCAGCTTAACGTTTTCCGAGCAGTACTTC | TRBV5-1 | NA | many | TRBJ2-7
CASSFGGTLGDYGYTF | TGCGCCAGCAGCTTTGGGGGGACTCTCGGAGACTATGGCTACACCTTC | TRBV5-1 | NA | NA | TRBJ1-2
CASSRDTSSYEQYF | TGCGCCAGCAGTAGGGACACCTCCTCCTACGAGCAGTACTTC | TRBV5-1 | NA | NA | TRBJ2-7
CASSFPGALKETQYF | TGTGCCAGCAGTTTTCCGGGGGCGCTCAAGGAGACCCAGTACTTC | TRBV12-3/TRBV12-4 | NA | NA | TRBJ2-5
CASSQGYNSYEQYF | TGCGCCAGCAGCCAAGGTTATAATTCCTACGAGCAGTACTTC | TRBV4-1 | NA | many | TRBJ2-7
CASSLTSGSLVRTYEQYF | TGTGCCAGCAGTTTGACTAGCGGGAGTCTCGTTCGTACCTACGAGCAGTACTTC | TRBV28 | TRBD2 | NA | TRBJ2-7
CASSHRDRESPLHF | TGCGCCAGCAGCCACCGGGACAGGGAATCACCCCTCCACTTT | TRBV5-1 | TRBD1 | many | TRBJ1-6
CSAGGSGANVLTF | TGCAGCGCCGGAGGCTCTGGGGCCAACGTCCTGACTTTC | TRBV29-1 | NA | few | TRBJ2-6
CASSYGPPLAGGPYEQYF | TGTGCCAGCAGTTACGGACCTCCTTTAGCGGGAGGGCCCTACGAGCAGTACTTC | TRBV6-5 | TRBD2 | NA | TRBJ2-7
CSVAGDYGYTF | TGCAGCGTTGCGGGGGACTATGGCTACACCTTC | TRBV29-1 | NA | NA | TRBJ1-2
CSAPSSGRASEQFF | TGCAGTGCCCCCTCTAGCGGGAGGGCAAGTGAGCAGTTCTTC | TRBV20-1 | TRBD2 | NA | TRBJ2-1
CRAGTVNTEAFF | TGCCGGGCCGGGACGGTGAACACTGAAGCTTTCTTT | TRBV20-1 | NA | few | TRBJ1-1
CASSLPRYRVRSYEQYF | TGCGCCAGCAGCTTGCCACGTTACAGGGTGCGTTCCTACGAGCAGTACTTC | TRBV5-1 | NA | many | TRBJ2-7
CATSQTYDEGNEQFF | TGTGCCACCAGCCAAACTTACGACGAGGGCAATGAGCAGTTCTTC | TRBV3-1 | NA | NA | TRBJ2-1
CSVEGGTGGLYNEQFF | TGCAGCGTTGAAGGGGGGACAGGGGGCCTCTACAATGAGCAGTTCTTC | TRBV29-1 | TRBD1 | few | TRBJ2-1
CTSMADYEQYF | TGCACCTCGATGGCGGACTACGAGCAGTACTTC | TRBV20-1 | NA | NA | TRBJ2-7
CASSRPGLAGDEQFF | TGTGCCAGCAGTAGACCGGGACTAGCAGGGGATGAGCAGTTCTTC | TRBV6-5 | TRBD2 | NA | TRBJ2-1
CASSGLSTDTQYF | TGTGCCAGTTCGGGACTAAGCACAGATACGCAGTATTTT | TRBV7-3 | TRBD2 | many | TRBJ2-3
CASSKGGGDSIQYF | TGCGCCAGCAGCAAAGGGGGAGGGGATAGCATTCAGTACTTC | TRBV5-1 | NA | few | TRBJ2-4
CASSLVVSGQSSYEQYF | TGCGCCAGCAGCTTGGTTGTCAGCGGCCAGAGCTCCTACGAGCAGTACTTC | TRBV5-1 | NA | NA | TRBJ2-7
CSVRRDVYEQYF | TGCAGCGTTCGTCGCGACGTCTACGAGCAGTACTTC | TRBV29-1 | NA | few | TRBJ2-7
CSARDTGKKTEAFF | TGCAGTGCTAGAGATACAGGGAAGAAGACTGAAGCTTTCTTT | TRBV20-1 | NA | NA | TRBJ1-1
CSAWGLWGNIQYF | TGCAGTGCCTGGGGACTTTGGGGAAACATTCAGTACTTC | TRBV20-1 | NA | many | TRBJ2-4
CLSSGGSRTDTQYF | TGTCTGTCTAGCGGAGGTTCCCGCACAGATACGCAGTATTTT | TRBV20-1 | TRBD2 | few | TRBJ2-3
CASSLTGTSDTQYF | TGTGCCAGCAGCTTGACAGGGACTTCAGATACGCAGTATTTT | TRBV7-3 | NA | few | TRBJ2-3
CASSFEISVHTQYF | TGTGCCAGCAGCTTTGAAATATCGGTTCATACGCAGTATTTT | TRBV11-2 | NA | NA | TRBJ2-3
CATSRDPASTYYEQYF | TGTGCCACCAGCAGAGATCCAGCCTCTACTTACTACGAGCAGTACTTC | TRBV15 | NA | NA | TRBJ2-7
CASSLARGQGNTEAFF | TGTGCCAGCAGTTTAGCCCGGGGACAGGGGAACACTGAAGCTTTCTTT | TRBV28 | TRBD1 | NA | TRBJ1-1
CASSLPPRTSTDTQYF | TGTGCCAGCAGCTTACCGCCGAGGACGAGCACAGATACGCAGTATTTT | TRBV7-9 | NA | NA | TRBJ2-3
CASSVASWEETQYF | TGTGCCAGCAGCGTAGCCTCCTGGGAAGAGACCCAGTACTTC | TRBV9 | NA | NA | TRBJ2-5
CSARYPRGGAQYEQYF | TGCAGTGCTAGATACCCCAGGGGCGGAGCGCAGTACGAGCAGTACTTC | TRBV20-1 | NA | NA | TRBJ2-7
CASSYGGTASYEQYF | TGTGCCAGCAGTTACGGGGGGACGGCAAGCTACGAGCAGTACTTC | TRBV6-5 | NA | few | TRBJ2-7
CASSHSGIETQYF | TGTGCCAGCAGCCATAGCGGGATCGAGACCCAGTACTTC | TRBV6-1 | TRBD2 | NA | TRBJ2-5
CASSLDAVTYEQYF | TGCGCCAGCAGCTTGGATGCAGTAACCTACGAGCAGTACTTC | TRBV5-1 | NA | many | TRBJ2-7
CATSDLRASGSRSEQFF | TGTGCCACCAGTGATTTGCGCGCTAGCGGGAGTAGGAGTGAGCAGTTCTTC | TRBV24-1 | TRBD2 | NA | TRBJ2-1